This T cell receptor (beta chain) was captured by sequencing in a study of shared clonotypes between healthy human individuals. The naive CD8 fraction comprised CD45RO-negative cells positively selected for CCR7 and excluded terminally differentiated effector memory CD45RA+ cells. Germline V gives CDR1 SGHTA, CDR2 FQGNSA. V shed 0 bases and J shed 5 bases, with 11 bases lying between them. The CDR3 runs to 14 residues. Data came from immunoSEQ multiplex PCR; TCRdb stores just in-frame clones and leaves some out. The sample yields about 680,000 clones, roughly 94% seen once. The sequence was obtained from a man aged 25-45 years in good health. V usage is TRBV7-2 and J usage is TRBJ2-7, with unresolved D. The sequenced sample consisted of naive CD8+ T cells sorted from blood. CDR3 region: CASSLATDFNEQYF. The CDR3 DNA reads TGTGCCAGCAGCTTAGCCACAGATTTCAACGAGCAGTACTTC.